This paragraph covers one T cell receptor (beta chain) sequence. The antigen remains undetermined. CD45RO-negative CD8 cells positively selected for CCR7 made up the naive population, which excluded terminally differentiated effector memory CD45RA+ cells. V dropped 0 bases and J dropped 2 bases, with 12 bases sitting between them. The germline V gene has CDR1 SGDLS and CDR2 YYNGEE. The CDR3 is 15 residues long. In the authors' workflow: Filtering differed because ImmunoSEQ produced junction-only sequences that carried no quality scores. Some clones are missing from TCRdb's copy, which holds only in-frame ones; the method was immunoSEQ multiplex PCR. The V and J calls and the clone size are those of that table, but D and trimming were determined from the DNA. The data hold 500,000 to 700,000 clones, with 95% observed a single time. The data are from a study of shared clonotypes between healthy human individuals. About the research overall: CD8 memory received one plate per donor, CD8 naive two, CD4 memory three and CD4 naive three.

The study, taken as a whole, reports: Rarefaction revealed incomplete sorted-subset sequencing despite large depth.

The specimen was naive CD8+ T cells sorted from blood. The chain carries TRBV9 and TRBJ2-7, with a tentative D call TRBD2 (5 bases). The TCR originated in a woman in her thirties in good health. This chain's CDR3 is CASSVGGLLPYEQYF. As DNA, the CDR3 is TGTGCCAGCAGCGTAGGAGGGCTCCTCCCCTACGAGCAGTACTTC.